These 27 T cell receptor beta chains originate from one sample sequenced in a study of OX40 agonist ivuxolimab in advanced cancers. Measured with immunoSEQ multiplex PCR; TCRdb has only the in-frame clones, and not every one. Among approximately 91,000 clones listed, roughly 85% were seen once. This specimen consisted of CD4+ or CD8+ T cells sorted from blood, obtained in a trial of the OX40 agonist ivuxolimab. These receptors were taken from an adult with an advanced solid tumor such as melanoma, head and neck, liver or kidney cancer.

The chain employs TRBV5-6 and TRBJ2-5; 14 positions agree with TRBD2. The CDR3 loop spans 17 amino acids. Looked up from germline, CDR1 is SGHDT and CDR2 is YYEEEE. The V segment lost 4 bases and the J segment 5 bases; nucleotides outside the gene matches: 10. CDR3 nucleotide sequence: TGTGCCAGCAGCCACGGACTAGCGGGGGGCATTGTGGAGACCCAGTACTTC. This codes for CASSHGLAGGIVETQYF. Using reference TRBV5-6 and TRBJ2-5 for the parts outside the CDR3, the full variable domain is DAGVTQSPTHLIKTRGQQVTLRCSPKSGHDTVSWYQQALGQGPQFIFQYYEEEERQRGNFPDRFSGHQFPNYSSELNVNALLLGDSALYLCASSHGLAGGIVETQYFGPGTRLLVL.

This chain connects TRBV7-7 to TRBJ2-7; TRBD1 matches at 8 bases. V was pared by 5 bases and J by 4 bases, with 7 bases of the junction left unmatched. This CDR3 spans 14 amino acids. Per the germline V gene, CDR1 is SSHAT and CDR2 is FNYEAQ (reference sequence). CDR3 in DNA: TGTGCCAGCAGCCAGGACAGGGTGGGGTACGAGCAGTACTTC. Amino acids: CASSQDRVGYEQYF.

The chain joins TRBV18 to TRBJ2-1; D ambiguous. In germline, CDR1 is KGHSH, CDR2 LQKENI. V lost 2 bases to trimming and J lost 5 bases, with 4 bases between them. The CDR3 covers 12 residues. CDR3 DNA: TGTGCCAGCTCACCAACGGACAATGAGCAGTTCTTC. This translates into CASSPTDNEQFF.

V is TRBV27 and J is TRBJ1-3; D not certain. There are 15 residues in the CDR3. CDR1 is MNHEY and CDR2 is SMNVEV in the germline V gene (reference sequence). Trimming removed 5 bases from V and 0 bases from J, with 11 bases in between. The CDR3: CASSPHQNSGNTIYF. The DNA for the CDR3 is TGTGCCAGCAGTCCGCACCAGAACTCTGGAAACACCATATATTTT.

This chain links TRBV5-4 with TRBJ1-2, with 8 positions matching TRBD1. The CDR3 runs to 15 residues. The trim removed 3 bases at V and 8 bases at J, leaving 12 bases unmatched. Germline lookup yields CDR1 SGHNT and CDR2 YYREEE (reference sequence). The CDR3 loop reads CASSYWDRLPVGYTF. CDR3 coding DNA: TGTGCCAGCAGCTACTGGGACAGGTTGCCTGTAGGCTACACCTTC.

The V and J genes are TRBV10-2 and TRBJ2-7; maybe TRBD1 (6 bases). The CDR3 runs to 13 residues. Looked up from germline, CDR1 is WSHSY and CDR2 is SAAADI. The V and J ends lost 7 bases and 3 bases respectively, with 13 bases between them. CDR3 residues: CASTATGFYEQYF. CDR3 DNA: TGCGCCAGCACTGCGACAGGTTTCTACGAGCAGTACTTC.

The chain combines TRBV19 with TRBJ1-5; the D is unclear. Per the germline V gene, CDR1 is LNHDA and CDR2 is SQIVND (reference sequence). This CDR3 has 17 amino acids. V lost 1 base, J lost 0 bases, and 13 bases lay in between. CDR3 in amino acids: CASSIVPPTYSNQPQHF. The DNA for the CDR3 is TGTGCCAGTAGTATAGTCCCTCCCACATATAGCAATCAGCCCCAGCATTTT.

This chain connects TRBV7-9 to TRBJ2-7; 8 nucleotides match TRBD1. J gave up 7 bases and V 2 bases, and 10 bases lay outside the gene matches. This CDR3 comprises 15 residues. Germline V gene data show CDR1 as SEHNR and CDR2 as FQNEAQ (reference sequence). In nucleotides, the CDR3 is TGTGCCAGCAGCTTACTCCAGGGGGCGTCGGGGGAGCAGTACTTC. Encoded protein: CASSLLQGASGEQYF.

The chain couples TRBV19 to TRBJ1-1; 7 bases align to TRBD1. This CDR3 has 16 amino acids. Germline trimming cut 7 bases from V and 0 bases from J; bases unmatched to any gene: 11. Germline V lookup: CDR1 LNHDA, CDR2 SQIVND (reference sequence). The CDR3 coding sequence is TGTGCCAGTACGCGGACAGGACAAGGGATGAACACTGAAGCTTTCTTT. Residues: CASTRTGQGMNTEAFF.

The chain recombines TRBV7-9 with TRBJ1-2, with 7 bases identical to TRBD1. Per germline, CDR1 SEHNR and CDR2 FQNEAQ (reference sequence). V trimming: 1 base; J trimming: 7 bases; junction bases outside the gene matches: 9. CDR3 size: 15 residues. The CDR3 is CASSLGIGGDSGYTF. The DNA of the CDR3 is TGTGCCAGCAGCTTAGGCATAGGGGGCGACTCTGGCTACACCTTC.

This sequence joins TRBV2 and TRBJ2-7; possible D gene TRBD1, 5 bases. CDR3 length: 16 residues. Germline-derived CDR1 and CDR2 are SNHLY and FYNNEI. V gave up 6 bases and J gave up 9 bases, with 27 bases separating them. The CDR3 spells CASRLNTGVFDLSQYF. The CDR3 nucleotides are TGTGCCAGCAGGCTCAACACAGGCGTCTTTGACCTCTCGCAGTACTTC.

The rearrangement uses TRBV7-3 and TRBJ2-5; D is uncertain. Germline loops: CDR1 SGHTA, CDR2 FQGTGA. Trimming cost V 4 bases and J 4 bases, with 10 bases left between them. The CDR3 runs to 13 residues. The CDR3 nucleotides are TGTGCCAGCAGCTCTTCAGGTCTAGAGACCCAGTACTTC. The encoded protein is CASSSSGLETQYF.

The CDR3 DNA is TGTGCCAGCAGCCCAGACGGGGGCCCCCTAGGAATTCAGTACTTC. Its protein is CASSPDGGPLGIQYF. The genes are TRBV7-2 and TRBJ2-4; D may correspond to TRBD1 or TRBD2 (6 bases each). Looked up from germline, CDR1 is SGHTA and CDR2 is FQGNSA. Deletions cut 5 bases from V and 10 bases from J, with 21 bases between. This CDR3 spans 15 amino acids. The full variable domain, its missing parts supplied by reference TRBV7-2 and TRBJ2-4, is GAGVSQSPSNKVTEKGKDVELRCDPISGHTALYWYRQSLGQGLEFLIYFQGNSAPDKSGLPSDRFSAERTGGSVSTLTIQRTQQEDSAVYLCASSPDGGPLGIQYFGAGTRLSVL.

This clone has a count of ten or more. The CDR3 protein is CASSPGTAAGGFF. The CDR3 coding sequence is TGTGCCAGCAGTCCCGGGACAGCGGCGGGTGGGTTCTTC. The rearrangement joins TRBV28 to TRBJ2-1; 7 bases agree with TRBD1. The J segment lost 15 bases and the V segment lost 5 bases, leaving 13 bases of the junction unmatched. This CDR3 is 13 amino acids long. The germline CDR1 and CDR2 sequences are MDHEN and SYDVKM.

V and J are TRBV11-3 and TRBJ2-2; TRBD1 matches 8 bases. This CDR3 is built from 16 residues. The V segment lost 2 bases and the J segment 3 bases; nucleotides outside the gene matches: 5. Germline lookup yields CDR1 SGHNT and CDR2 YENEEA. The CDR3 bases are TGTGCCAGCAGCTTATGGGGGACAGGCGACACCGGGGAGCTGTTTTTT. Translated: CASSLWGTGDTGELFF. The full variable domain, completed using reference TRBV11-3 and TRBJ2-2, is EAGVVQSPRYKIIEKKQPVAFWCNPISGHNTLYWYLQNLGQGPELLIRYENEEAVDDSQLPKDRFSAERLKGVDSTLKIQPAELGDSAVYLCASSLWGTGDTGELFFGEGSRLTVL.

This rearrangement joins TRBV30 to TRBJ1-6; 7 positions agree with TRBD1. V shed 5 bases, J shed 9 bases, and the junction held 4 bases outside the gene matches. The CDR3 contains 12 residues. Per the germline V gene, CDR1 is GTSNPN and CDR2 is SVGIG (reference sequence). CDR3 amino acids: CAWDRVGSPLHF. The CDR3 nucleotides are TGTGCCTGGGACAGGGTCGGTTCACCCCTCCACTTT.

This chain's CDR3 is CAGGDSNQPQHF. DNA of the CDR3: TGTGCCGGGGGGGATAGCAATCAGCCCCAGCATTTT. The chain links TRBV10-3 to TRBJ1-5; tentative D call: TRBD1 (5 bases). Germline V gene lookup returns CDR1 ENHRY and CDR2 SYGVKD. The CDR3 covers 12 residues. Trimming cost V 11 bases and J 0 bases, with 8 bases left between them.

This chain uses TRBV6-5 with TRBJ2-3; no firm D call. Germline-derived CDR1 and CDR2 are MNHEY and SVGAGI. This CDR3 has 13 amino acids. V shed 0 bases and J shed 0 bases, with 1 base lying between them. CDR3 loop: CASSYSSTDTQYF. In DNA, the CDR3 is TGTGCCAGCAGTTACTCGAGCACAGATACGCAGTATTTT.

The chain joins TRBV19 to TRBJ1-4; 7 positions match TRBD1. There are 16 residues in the CDR3. Germline loops: CDR1 LNHDA, CDR2 SQIVND (reference sequence). Losses at the gene ends were 6 bases for V and 0 bases for J; bases not matched to a gene: 7. The CDR3: CASSPGTATTNEKLFF. CDR3 DNA: TGTGCCAGTAGCCCAGGGACAGCAACAACTAATGAAAAACTGTTTTTT.

V gene TRBV6-6 combines with J gene TRBJ2-7, with no clear D. The germline gives CDR1 MNHNY, CDR2 SVGAGI (reference sequence). Trimming stripped 11 bases from V and 6 bases from J, with 11 bases between. The CDR3 runs 10 residues. This CDR3 reads CAVGFSEQYF. DNA of the CDR3: TGTGCCGTGGGGTTTTCCGAGCAGTACTTC.

This clone was seen once. The chain recombines TRBV29-1 with TRBJ1-1; D unresolved. The CDR3 contains 9 residues. CDR1 is SQVTM, CDR2 ANQGSEA, per germline. V lost 6 bases and J lost 6, with 5 bases in between. The CDR3 region is CSVGSEAFF. In DNA, the CDR3 is TGCAGCGTCGGGTCTGAAGCTTTCTTT.

V is TRBV2 and J is TRBJ2-1, with 8 bases fitting TRBD2. The V and J ends lost 8 bases and 2 bases, in that order; junction bases with no gene match: 14. The V gene's germline CDR1 is SNHLY and CDR2 FYNNEI. The CDR3 runs to 17 residues. CDR3 protein: CASLTTPGGGTYNEQFF. CDR3 coding DNA: TGTGCCAGCCTTACCACCCCCGGGGGGGGAACCTACAATGAGCAGTTCTTC.

This chain uses TRBV19 with TRBJ1-5; D call uncertain. Trimming pared 1 base from V and 1 base from J, leaving 5 bases between. CDR3 size: 14 residues. Germline CDR1 LNHDA, CDR2 SQIVND (reference sequence). CDR3 coding DNA: TGTGCCAGTAGTATAGGCCCCAGCAATCAGCCCCAGCATTTT. This translates into CASSIGPSNQPQHF.

The rearrangement links TRBV2 to TRBJ1-1, with D perhaps matching TRBD1 (5 bases). Trimming took 6 bases from V and 6 from J, leaving 11 bases between them. Germline CDR1 and CDR2: SNHLY and FYNNEI. The CDR3 is 12 amino acids. CDR3 coding DNA: TGTGCCAGCAGGGTACAGGTAGCTGAAGCTTTCTTT. As protein: CASRVQVAEAFF. Based on the CDR3 plus reference TRBV2 and TRBJ1-1, the full variable domain is EPEVTQTPSHQVTQMGQEVILRCVPISNHLYFYWYRQILGQKVEFLVSFYNNEISEKSEIFDDQFSVERPDGSNFTLKIRSTKLEDSAMYFCASRVQVAEAFFGQGTRLTVV.

This chain links TRBV5-6 with TRBJ1-5; a weak D match, TRBD1 (5 bases). V lost 0 bases and J 5 bases, leaving 12 bases between the germline ends. CDR1 SGHDT and CDR2 YYEEEE come from the germline V gene. The length of the CDR3 is 15 residues. The CDR3 bases are TGTGCCAGCAGCTTGGGAGGGGTCGACGATCAGCCCCAGCATTTT. Its protein is CASSLGGVDDQPQHF.

The chain has TRBV9 and TRBJ1-1, with D possibly TRBD1 on 6 matching bases. The V end was cut by 2 bases, the J end by 4 bases, with 9 bases between. Per the germline V gene, CDR1 is SGDLS and CDR2 is YYNGEE. This CDR3 comprises 13 residues. Written as DNA, the CDR3 is TGTGCCAGCAGCGTGGGCAGGGGCACTGAAGCTTTCTTT. It encodes CASSVGRGTEAFF.

The chain's CDR3 is CASSQGTTAGNTIYF. The CDR3, as DNA: TGCGCCAGCAGCCAAGGAACGACAGCCGGCAACACCATATATTTT. The chain carries TRBV4-3 and TRBJ1-3, with D possibly TRBD1 on 5 matching bases. This CDR3 contains 15 residues. From germline, CDR1 is LGHNA and CDR2 YSLEER. V lost 1 base and J 7 bases, leaving 14 bases between the germline ends.